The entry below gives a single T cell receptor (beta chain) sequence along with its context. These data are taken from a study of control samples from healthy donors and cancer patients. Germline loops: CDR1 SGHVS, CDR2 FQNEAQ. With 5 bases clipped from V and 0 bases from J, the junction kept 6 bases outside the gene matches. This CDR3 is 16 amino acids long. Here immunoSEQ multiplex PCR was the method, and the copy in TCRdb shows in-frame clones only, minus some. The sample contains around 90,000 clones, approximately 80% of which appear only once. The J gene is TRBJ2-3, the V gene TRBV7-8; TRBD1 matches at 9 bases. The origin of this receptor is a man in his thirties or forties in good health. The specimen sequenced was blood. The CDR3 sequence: CASSATGTGSTDTQYF. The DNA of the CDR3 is TGTGCCAGCAGCGCGACCGGGACAGGGAGCACAGATACGCAGTATTTT.